These 13 T cell receptor beta chains share one sample of origin, sequenced in a study of T cell repertoires in cytomegalovirus infection. No antigen has been assigned to these receptors. MiXCR, applied by TCRdb to the reads, yields one record per CDR3 protein. Among around 130,000 distinct CDR3 sequences listed, 24% were seen once. Sequencing input: PBMCs, sequenced either directly or after in vitro stimulation (not recorded which). The receptor set was obtained from a human donor in good health (CMV status not recorded). Some clones in this sample may be carry-over from other donors' samples.

The chain has TRBV6-2 or TRBV6-3 and TRBJ1-1, with D unresolved. Germline loops: CDR1 MNHEY, CDR2 SVGEGT. The CDR3 loop spans 14 amino acids. V was trimmed by 6 bases and J by 0 bases, leaving 11 bases between them. The CDR3 DNA sequence: TGTGCCAGCAGAGGACGGAACATGAACACTGAAGCTTTCTTT. It codes for CASRGRNMNTEAFF.

This clonotype was found many times. V usage is TRBV2 and J usage is TRBJ1-2; D is perhaps TRBD1 (5 bases). The V end was cut by 5 bases, the J end by 7 bases, with 11 bases between. Germline V gene sequence: CDR1 SNHLY, CDR2 FYNNEI. The CDR3 runs 12 residues. CDR3 sequence: CASSKGTRGYTF. The CDR3 nucleotides read TGTGCCAGCAGTAAGGGGACGCGTGGCTACACCTTC.

CDR3 sequence reads: CSAKTGTSGRTLLSYEQYV. As DNA, the CDR3 is TGCAGTGCTAAAACCGGGACTAGCGGGAGAACCCTCTTGTCCTACGAGCAGTACGTC. V gene TRBV20-1 combines with J gene TRBJ2-7; TRBD2 aligns across 14 bases. Germline V lookup: CDR1 DFQATT, CDR2 SNEGSKA (reference sequence). J was trimmed by 1 base and V by 4 bases; bases with no gene match: 15. There are 19 residues in the CDR3.

The rearrangement joins TRBV15 to TRBJ1-1; no firm D call. Germline V gene data show CDR1 as LNHNV and CDR2 as YYDKDF (reference sequence). This CDR3 has 12 residues. V lost 2 bases and J lost 1, with 2 bases in between. As DNA, the CDR3 is TGTGCCACCAGCAGACCGAACACTGAAGCTTTCTTT. It specifies CATSRPNTEAFF.

In its sample, this clonotype was seen a few times. This rearrangement joins TRBV6-6 to TRBJ2-2, with 7 bases that match TRBD2. Germline CDR1 is MNHNY and CDR2 is SVGAGI (reference sequence). Germline trimming cut 2 bases from V and 4 bases from J; bases unmatched to any gene: 7. The CDR3 consists of 16 residues. The CDR3 DNA reads as TGTGCCAGCAGTTACAGGTTGCCTAGCGGCACCGGGGAGCTGTTTTTT. This translates into CASSYRLPSGTGELFF.

This clonotype has a single count. This clone may be a read error of a much larger clone one base away. V is TRBV11-2 and J is TRBJ2-1, with no clear D. Trimming pared 1 base from V and 3 bases from J, leaving 7 bases between. Per the germline V gene, CDR1 is SGHAT and CDR2 is FQNNGV. The CDR3 consists of 14 residues. CDR3 region: CASSLAAYYNEQFF. Written as DNA, the CDR3 is TGTGCCAGCAGCTTAGCAGCGTACTACAATGAGCAGTTCTTC.

This clonotype was picked up a small number of times. The chain links TRBV12-3 or TRBV12-4 to TRBJ2-5, with 8 nucleotides matching TRBD1. The CDR3 has 15 amino acids. J lost 3 bases, V lost 3 bases, and 6 bases had no gene match. Written as DNA, the CDR3 is TGTGCCAGCAGTTTGGGGGAGGACAGGGAAGAGACCCAGTACTTC. This gives the protein CASSLGEDREETQYF.

The DNA for the CDR3 is TGTGCCAGCTCACCCACGACAGGGACCATGAACACTGAAGCTTTCTTT. This translates into CASSPTTGTMNTEAFF. The chain is built from TRBV18 and TRBJ1-1; TRBD1 matches 7 bases. The germline gives CDR1 KGHSH, CDR2 LQKENI. The CDR3 has 16 amino acids. V lost 3 bases, J lost 0 bases, and 7 bases stayed unmatched.

This clonotype was seen ten or more times. This chain links TRBV6-5 with TRBJ1-6; D unresolved. Trimming stripped 7 bases from V and 14 bases from J, with 24 bases between. CDR1 is MNHEY and CDR2 is SVGAGI in the germline V gene. The length of the CDR3 is 15 residues. CDR3 residues: CASTNFHLKYQALHF. The CDR3 DNA follows: TGTGCCAGCACAAATTTCCACCTGAAATATCAGGCCCTCCACTTT.

The CDR3 sequence is CASSEKGMNTEAFF. DNA of the CDR3: TGTGCCAGCAGTGAAAAGGGAATGAACACTGAAGCTTTCTTT. The chain carries TRBV6-5 and TRBJ1-1; D is undetermined. Deletions cut 5 bases from V and 0 bases from J, with 10 bases between. The CDR3 has 14 amino acids. In germline, CDR1 is MNHEY, CDR2 SVGAGI.

The gene calls are TRBV20-1 and TRBJ2-3, with 15 bases aligning to TRBD2. In germline, CDR1 is DFQATT, CDR2 SNEGSKA (reference sequence). The V gene end was trimmed by 6 bases and the J gene end by 4 bases; junction bases not matched to a gene: 8. The CDR3 consists of 16 residues. In DNA form, the CDR3 reads TGCAGTGCAGCCGGGACTAGCGGGAGGTCGGCAGATACGCAGTATTTT. The encoded protein is CSAAGTSGRSADTQYF.

This clonotype was seen more than once but under ten times. This chain links TRBV7-9 with TRBJ2-7; D not resolved. CDR3 length: 8 amino acids. The V gene's germline CDR1 is SEHNR and CDR2 FQNEAQ (reference sequence). In nucleotides, the CDR3 is TGTTTTTCCTACGAGCAGTACTTC. Translating gives CFSYEQYF.

The sample holds a few counts of this clonotype. The rearrangement links TRBV6-8 to TRBJ2-3; 14 bases align to TRBD2. Germline V lookup: CDR1 MNHGY, CDR2 SAAAGT. V dropped 2 bases and J dropped 6; count of bases not matched to a gene: 4. The CDR3 length is 16 residues. CDR3 DNA: TGTGCCAGCAGTTACCAGGGACTAGCGGGAGCCGATACGCAGTATTTT. Its protein is CASSYQGLAGADTQYF.